This TCR beta chain was documented in a study of cytomegalovirus exposure and HLA in healthy donors. Overall study results and limits: First-cohort TCR clusters tended to co-occur in the approximately 110 validation repertoires, a later analysis found. A list of about 160 TCR beta chains associated with cytomegalovirus was given.

About this clone: The antigen remains undetermined.

Trimming stripped 2 bases from V and 6 bases from J, with 8 bases between. Germline assignment: CDR1 MDHEN and CDR2 SYDVKM. This CDR3 comprises 12 residues. TCRdb's table, derived via immunoSEQ multiplex PCR, lists solely in-frame clones and lacks some. Of 100,000 to 150,000 clones listed, more than 70% are singletons. This TCR was recovered from a young man in good health and CMV-seronegative. The sequenced sample was PBMCs. The gene calls are TRBV28 and TRBJ2-7; no clear D. CDR3 protein: CASSLPVTEQYF. DNA for the CDR3: TGTGCCAGCAGTTTACCAGTTACCGAGCAGTACTTC. Full variable domain (rest looked up from reference TRBV28 and TRBJ2-7): DVKVTQSSRYLVKRTGEKVFLECVQDMDHENMFWYRQDPGLGLRLIYFSYDVKMKEKGDIPEGYSVSREKKERFSLILESASTNQTSMYLCASSLPVTEQYFGPGTRLTVT.